This T cell receptor beta chain was captured in a study of blood T cell repertoires in COVID-19. Study as a whole: Acute and convalescent COVID-19 specimens originated in the United States, Italy and Spain.

A Seattle source enrolled patients during active infection and followed them longitudinally. Original methodology: Amplification of reference gene primers was used by the study to estimate nucleated cell counts. Clones were read by immunoSEQ multiplex PCR, and TCRdb kept only the in-frame ones, dropping some. The V and J calls and clone size were taken over from that table, and D and trimming were inferred from the DNA. Of approximately 170,000 clones in the sample, about 83% were seen once. Sequences were obtained from peripheral blood. The origin of this receptor is a woman older than 75 with COVID-19, enrolled during active disease.

DNA for the CDR3: TGTGCCAGCAGCCCGCCGAATACCGGTTTGAATGAGCAGTTCTTC. Translating it yields CASSPPNTGLNEQFF. The genes are TRBV11-3 and TRBJ2-1, with D hard to call. Trimming stripped 5 bases from V and 7 bases from J, with 18 bases between. The CDR3 loop spans 15 amino acids. Germline lookup yields CDR1 SGHNT and CDR2 YENEEA.